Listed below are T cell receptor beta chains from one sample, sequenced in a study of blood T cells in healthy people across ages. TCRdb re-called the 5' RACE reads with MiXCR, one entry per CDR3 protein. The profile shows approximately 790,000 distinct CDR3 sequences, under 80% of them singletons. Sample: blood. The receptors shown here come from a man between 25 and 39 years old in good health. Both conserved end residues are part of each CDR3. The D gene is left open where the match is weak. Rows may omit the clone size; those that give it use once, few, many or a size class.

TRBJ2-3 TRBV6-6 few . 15 CASSYPTATMDTQYF TGTGCCAGCAGTTACCCGACGGCTACCATGGATACGCAGTATTTT
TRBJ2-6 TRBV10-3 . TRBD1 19 CAISGPPRTGNTGANVLTF TGTGCCATCAGTGGTCCTCCGAGGACAGGGAATACCGGGGCCAACGTCCTGACTTTC
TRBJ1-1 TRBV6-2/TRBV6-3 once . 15 CASTQPPDQNTEAFF TGTGCCAGCACCCAACCTCCGGACCAGAACACTGAAGCTTTCTTT
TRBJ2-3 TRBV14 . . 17 CASSQAPTRVSTDTQYF TGTGCCAGCAGCCAAGCCCCCACTAGGGTGAGCACAGATACGCAGTATTTT
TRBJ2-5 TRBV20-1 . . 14 CSARDRLAQETQYF TGCAGTGCTAGAGATCGTCTAGCCCAAGAGACCCAGTACTTC
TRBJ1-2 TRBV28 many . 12 CASRPGPVGYTF TGTGCCAGCAGACCCGGGCCCGTTGGCTACACCTTC
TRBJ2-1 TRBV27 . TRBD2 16 CASSSTGTNLYNEQFF TGTGCCAGCAGTTCCACCGGGACTAATCTCTACAATGAGCAGTTCTTC
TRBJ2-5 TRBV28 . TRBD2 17 CASSLRLGGGDPETQYF TGTGCCAGCAGTTTGAGGCTCGGCGGGGGGGATCCAGAGACCCAGTACTTC
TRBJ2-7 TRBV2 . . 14 CASRVSASSYEQYF TGTGCCAGCAGAGTTAGCGCGAGCTCCTACGAGCAGTACTTC
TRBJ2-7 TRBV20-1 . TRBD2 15 CSARDGGASSYEQYF TGCAGTGCTAGAGACGGGGGGGCCTCCTCCTACGAGCAGTACTTC
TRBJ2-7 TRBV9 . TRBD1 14 CARSLGTESYEQYF TGTGCCCGCAGCCTCGGGACAGAATCCTACGAGCAGTACTTC
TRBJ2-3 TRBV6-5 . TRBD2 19 CASSYSGLAGGVLTDTQYF TGTGCCAGCAGTTACTCGGGACTAGCGGGGGGGGTCCTCACAGATACGCAGTATTTT
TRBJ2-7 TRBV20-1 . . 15 CSARDSVLAPYEQYF TGCAGTGCTAGAGATTCGGTTTTGGCTCCCTACGAGCAGTACTTC
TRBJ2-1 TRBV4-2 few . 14 CASSPRDGYNEQFF TGTGCCAGCAGCCCCAGGGATGGCTACAATGAGCAGTTCTTC
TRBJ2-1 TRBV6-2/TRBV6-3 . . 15 CASSRPGVSANEQFF TGTGCCAGCAGTCGACCAGGCGTTTCCGCCAATGAGCAGTTCTTC
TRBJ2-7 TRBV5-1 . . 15 CASSSGTALNYEQYF TGCGCCAGCAGCTCCGGGACCGCATTAAATTACGAGCAGTACTTC
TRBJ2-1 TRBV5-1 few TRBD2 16 CASRSSGTSGGGEQFF TGCGCCAGCAGATCCTCCGGGACTAGCGGGGGGGGTGAGCAGTTCTTC
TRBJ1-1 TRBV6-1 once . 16 CASRIGRGVMNTEAFF TGTGCCAGCAGAATAGGGAGGGGGGTGATGAACACTGAAGCTTTCTTT
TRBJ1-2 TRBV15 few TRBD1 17 CATSELHRGLPNYGYTF TGTGCCACCAGCGAACTACACAGGGGGCTCCCTAACTATGGCTACACCTTC
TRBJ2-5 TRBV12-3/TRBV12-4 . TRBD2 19 CASSLEGIAGDKYQETQYF TGTGCCAGCAGCCTCGAGGGAATAGCGGGGGACAAGTACCAAGAGACCCAGTACTTC
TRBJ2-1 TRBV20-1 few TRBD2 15 CSAPAVAGGYSEQFF TGCAGTGCGCCCGCGGTAGCGGGGGGGTACAGTGAGCAGTTCTTC
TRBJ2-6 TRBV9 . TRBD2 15 CASSKGTTGANVLTF TGTGCCAGCAGCAAGGGGACTACCGGGGCCAACGTCCTGACTTTC
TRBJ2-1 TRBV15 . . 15 CATSRERGPYNEQFF TGTGCCACCAGCAGAGAACGAGGACCATACAATGAGCAGTTCTTC
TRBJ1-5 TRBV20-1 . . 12 CSARRVNQPQHF TGCAGTGCTCGACGGGTTAATCAGCCCCAGCATTTT
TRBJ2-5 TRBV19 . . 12 CASANLGETQYF TGTGCCAGTGCCAACCTCGGAGAGACCCAGTACTTC
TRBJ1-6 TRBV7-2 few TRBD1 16 CASSLSRDRGNSPLHF TGTGCCAGCAGCTTATCCCGGGACAGGGGAAATTCACCCCTCCACTTT
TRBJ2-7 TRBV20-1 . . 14 CSARGGLDAYEQYF TGCAGTGCTAGGGGAGGACTCGACGCCTACGAGCAGTACTTC
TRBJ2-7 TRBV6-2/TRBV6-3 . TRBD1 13 CASSDRGPDEQYF TGTGCCAGCAGCGACAGGGGGCCGGACGAGCAGTACTTC
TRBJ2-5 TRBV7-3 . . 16 CASSLGSQSKGETQYF TGTGCCAGCAGCTTAGGATCTCAATCCAAAGGGGAGACCCAGTACTTC